Listed here are 19 T cell receptor beta chains from one sample, sequenced in a study of tumor-infiltrating lymphocytes in primary liver carcinoma. RNA was extracted from whole blood without cell sorting, alongside germline DNA. Constant-region priming of 500 ng total RNA yielded TCR beta cDNA. Three rounds of nested multiplex PCR with slightly modified ARM-PCR produced TCR beta libraries. Forward primers for TRBV1-TRBV30 and a C-beta reverse primer served the first two PCR rounds, at roughly 10 cycles each. Each CDR3 protein is one row after TCRdb ran MiXCR on the multiplex PCR reads. Of 310,000 or so distinct CDR3 sequences listed, approximately 58% are singletons. Sequences were obtained from peripheral blood. Receptor source: a woman in her twenties or thirties with primary liver carcinoma and hepatitis B virus infection.

A remark on this clonotype: The junction does not match germline at one end; this may be a read error. The chain employs TRBV4-1 and TRBJ1-1; D gene unclear. CDR1 MGHRA and CDR2 YSYEKL come from the germline V gene. This CDR3 has 13 amino acids. The CDR3 is CSSSRLMATEAFF. CDR3 sequence (DNA): TGCTCCAGCAGCCGGTTAATGGCCACTGAAGCTTTCTTT.

A note on this clonotype: The germline gene is not matched at one end of the junction; a read error may be the cause. DNA of the CDR3: TGTGCCAGCAACTCGTCGGCGGGAGAGTACGGGCAGTACTTC. Translating it yields CASNSSAGEYGQYF. V and J are TRBV11-2 and TRBJ2-7; TRBD2 agrees at 7 bases. Germline V CDR1 and CDR2: SGHAT, FQNNGV. The CDR3 has 14 amino acids.

This clonotype was detected many times. The chain uses TRBV29-1 and TRBJ2-1; D is uncertain. Germline V gene sequence: CDR1 SQVTM, CDR2 ANQGSEA. V was trimmed by 7 bases and J by 9 bases, leaving 19 bases between them. The CDR3 has 13 residues. In DNA form, the CDR3 reads TGCAGCGGCATACTATCTACGGTCGCTGAGCAGTTCTTC. It is translated as CSGILSTVAEQFF.

The chain uses TRBV28 and TRBJ2-2, with 10 bases fitting TRBD2. The CDR3 is 16 residues long. J gave up 3 bases and V 5 bases, and 6 bases lay outside the gene matches. From germline, CDR1 is MDHEN and CDR2 SYDVKM. The CDR3 loop is CASSESGLADTGELFF. CDR3 bases: TGTGCCAGCAGTGAATCTGGACTAGCGGACACCGGGGAGCTGTTTTTT.

J is TRBJ1-1 and V is TRBV6-2 or TRBV6-3; D is unresolved. This CDR3 has 11 amino acids. Germline lookup yields CDR1 MNHEY and CDR2 SVGEGT. Trimming shortened V by 5 bases and J by 7 bases, and 8 bases separated the two germline ends. The CDR3: CASSILGEAFF. The CDR3 DNA reads TGTGCCAGCAGTATCTTGGGTGAAGCTTTCTTT.

This clonotype was found many times. The chain links TRBV5-4 to TRBJ1-2; D possibly corresponds to TRBD1 (5 bases). This CDR3 is 13 amino acids long. The V end was cut by 4 bases, the J end by 6 bases, with 13 bases between. Germline loops: CDR1 SGHNT, CDR2 YYREEE (reference sequence). CDR3 sequence: CASSLQGLNGYTF. The CDR3 DNA reads as TGTGCCAGCAGCCTGCAGGGCCTTAATGGCTACACCTTC.

This clonotype was seen a single time. The chain recombines TRBV11-2 with TRBJ1-6, with D maybe TRBD1 (5 bases). Germline CDR1 SGHAT, CDR2 FQNNGV. The CDR3 has 16 amino acids. V lost 6 bases and J 10 bases, leaving 22 bases between the germline ends. CDR3 sequence reads: CASRDTRHGMSSPLHF. CDR3 coding DNA: TGTGCCAGCAGGGACACCCGACACGGAATGTCCTCACCCCTCCACTTT. Full variable domain (remainder filled in from reference TRBV11-2 and TRBJ1-6): EAGVAQSPRYKIIEKRQSVAFWCNPISGHATLYWYQQILGQGPKLLIQFQNNGVVDDSQLPKDRFSAERLKGVDSTLKIQPAKLEDSAVYLCASRDTRHGMSSPLHFGNGTRLTVT.

Comments on this clonotype: As the CDR3 is not closed by the conserved phenylalanine or tryptophan, this likely results from a read error. The CDR3 region is CASSRRGGGEGYTI. The CDR3 nucleotides read TGTGCCAGCAGTCGCCGCGGGGGAGGCGAGGGCTACACCATC. This sequence joins TRBV12-3 or TRBV12-4 and TRBJ1-2, with D tentatively TRBD1 (5 bases). The CDR3 contains 14 residues. Trimming stripped 5 bases from V and 8 bases from J, with 18 bases between.

Many counts were recorded for this clonotype. A read error is possible here, since a much larger clone lies one base away. The chain carries TRBV11-2 and TRBJ2-1; perhaps D is TRBD1 or TRBD2 (6 bases each). The CDR3 covers 11 residues. CDR1 is SGHAT and CDR2 is FQNNGV in the germline V gene. Trimming pared 5 bases from V and 12 bases from J, leaving 11 bases between. The CDR3 protein is CASSGGGRQFF. DNA for the CDR3: TGTGCCAGCAGCGGAGGGGGGAGGCAGTTCTTC.

Note on this clonotype: A read error is possible here, since a much larger clone lies one base away. The V call is TRBV6-5, the J call TRBJ1-2; D might be TRBD1 (6 bases). CDR3 length: 13 residues. From germline, CDR1 is MNHEY and CDR2 SVGAGI. Trimming took off 5 bases at V and 4 bases at J, with 11 bases between the two ends. CDR3 region: CASSQGFIYGYTF. The CDR3 DNA follows: TGTGCCAGCAGTCAGGGGTTTATCTATGGCTACACCTTC.

The V call is TRBV10-2, the J call TRBJ2-1, with D possibly TRBD1 on 6 matching bases. The CDR3 length is 13 residues. V lost 4 bases to trimming and J lost 8 bases, with 12 bases between them. Per germline, CDR1 WSHSY and CDR2 SAAADI. The CDR3 loop reads CASSGTDPDEQFF. CDR3 bases: TGCGCCAGCAGTGGGACAGACCCTGATGAGCAGTTCTTC.

This clonotype has ten or more counts. The V gene is TRBV5-5, the J gene TRBJ2-4; D is undetermined. The CDR3 contains 12 residues. Germline-derived CDR1 and CDR2 are SGHKS and YYEKEE (reference sequence). Deletions cut 3 bases from V and 12 bases from J, with 13 bases between. The CDR3 is CASSSQTLTQYF. The CDR3 DNA sequence: TGTGCCAGCAGCTCGCAGACATTAACTCAGTACTTC.

To note about this clonotype: This clone may be a read error of a much larger clone one base away. This chain connects TRBV11-2 to TRBJ2-3, with 8 bases that match TRBD2. The CDR3 runs to 15 residues. Germline V CDR1 and CDR2: SGHAT, FQNNGV. Here the CDR3 DNA reads TGTGACAGCAGGGCCCGGGGGGGGGGCACAGATACGCAGTATTTT. Translation: CDSRARGGGTDTQYF.

The chain carries TRBV28 and TRBJ1-1; tentatively, D is TRBD1 (5 bases). V was clipped by 4 bases and J by 7 bases, with 13 bases between them. The CDR3 is 13 residues long. The V gene's germline CDR1 is MDHEN and CDR2 SYDVKM. In DNA, the CDR3 is TGTGCCAGCAGTTCAGGGTCCGGAGTTGAAGCTTTCTTT. This translates into CASSSGSGVEAFF.

This clonotype was counted between two and nine times. Here the CDR3 reads CAATGTPKETQYF. Here the CDR3 DNA reads TGTGCCGCTACCGGGACACCCAAAGAGACCCAGTACTTC. The J gene is TRBJ2-5, the V gene TRBV5-4, with a tentative D call TRBD1 (6 bases). The CDR3 contains 13 residues. Trimming took off 10 bases at V and 3 bases at J, with 16 bases between the two ends. Looked up from germline, CDR1 is SGHNT and CDR2 is YYREEE (reference sequence).

As concerns this clonotype: This may stem from a read error, because a much larger clone lies one nucleotide away. The chain recombines TRBV11-2 with TRBJ1-1; D unresolved. Germline loops: CDR1 SGHAT, CDR2 FQNNGV. The CDR3 totals 14 residues. The CDR3 DNA reads TGTGCCAGCAGCTTAGGAGGCTCTTACATTGAACCTTTCTTT. It translates to CASSLGGSYIEPFF.

As for this clonotype: A read error may explain this, as a much larger clone is one base away. This chain links TRBV6-1 with TRBJ1-5; 7 bases align to TRBD1. Unmatched junction bases numbered 5, after V lost 6 bases and J lost 3 bases. This CDR3 is built from 14 residues. Germline loops: CDR1 MNHNS, CDR2 SASEGT. This CDR3 is CASRVGGLNQPQHF. For the CDR3, the DNA is TGTGCCAGCAGAGTAGGGGGCCTCAATCAGCCCCAGCATTTT.

Regarding this clonotype: A much bigger clone sits one base away, suggesting this may be a read error. The chain carries TRBV29-1 and TRBJ2-7; TRBD1 matches at 8 bases. With 4 bases clipped from V and 3 bases from J, the junction kept 8 bases outside the gene matches. The germline V gene has CDR1 SQVTM and CDR2 ANQGSEA. This CDR3 contains 14 residues. DNA of the CDR3: TGCAGCGTTGCGGTGCCGGGACAGGTCTACGAGCAGTACGTC. It specifies CSVAVPGQVYEQYV.

This clonotype was counted a few times. Compared with germline, one end of the junction differs, possibly owing to a read error. The chain links TRBV10-3 to TRBJ2-1, with D hard to call. The CDR3 totals 11 residues. From germline, CDR1 is ENHRY and CDR2 SYGVKD. The CDR3 sequence is CAIGEDKHLFF. The CDR3 DNA follows: TGTGCCATCGGTGAGGATAAACACCTTTTCTTC.